A selection of T cell receptor beta chains follows, all from one sample in a study of CD8 T cells in ankylosing spondylitis. TCRdb recomputed calls from the 5' RACE reads with MiXCR, one row per CDR3 protein. The sample yields more than 600,000 distinct CDR3 sequences, roughly 19% seen once. Input material: blood, either unsorted or a sorted T cell fraction (not recorded which). The receptors shown here come from a male donor with ankylosing spondylitis. The CDR3 runs from the conserved cysteine through the conserved F or W. The order of the fields is clone size, J gene, V gene, D gene, CDR3 DNA, CDR3 protein. A D gene is named only where the DNA matches it firmly. For some rows the clone size is stated as once, few or many, or as a class when expanded; others skip it.

NA TRBJ1-5 TRBV12-3/TRBV12-4 NA TGTGCCAGCAGTTTGGGGACCTTACAGCCCCAGCATTTT CASSLGTLQPQHF
many TRBJ1-2 TRBV20-1 TRBD1 TGCAGTGCTAGAGAGTACAGGGGCACCAACTATGGCTACACCTTC CSAREYRGTNYGYTF
many TRBJ1-6 TRBV20-1 TRBD1 TGCAGTGCTAGAGATCAGAGACAGGGGGATGGTTCACCCCTCCACTTT CSARDQRQGDGSPLHF
NA TRBJ2-7 TRBV7-6 NA TGTGCCAGCAGCTTAGGGGTCTGGGGGGAGCAGTACTTC CASSLGVWGEQYF
many TRBJ2-3 TRBV5-1 NA TGCGCCAGCAGCCGTCGGGGCGCCAGCACAGATACGCAGTATTTT CASSRRGASTDTQYF
many TRBJ1-1 TRBV18 NA TGTGCCAGCTCACTTCGACGGTCGGAAAGGAACACTGAAGCTTTCTTT CASSLRRSERNTEAFF
few TRBJ2-1 TRBV4-1 NA TGCGCCAGCAGCCAAGCCCCAGACCCCTTCACCTACAATGAGCAGTTCTTC CASSQAPDPFTYNEQFF
few TRBJ1-5 TRBV5-1 NA TGCGCCAGCAGCTTGGAGGGCCTCCCCGGTCAGCCCCAGCATTTT CASSLEGLPGQPQHF
NA TRBJ2-1 TRBV3-1 TRBD2 TGTGCCAGCAGCCAACTTTCGGGAGCGGGAGTAACTAGGTACAATGAGCAGTTCTTC CASSQLSGAGVTRYNEQFF
NA TRBJ2-1 TRBV11-1 NA TGTGCCAGCAGCTTAGGCCGGGGGCGGCGAACCTACAATGAGCAGTTCTTC CASSLGRGRRTYNEQFF
NA TRBJ1-1 TRBV20-1 NA TGCAGTGCTAGAACCGGGCTTGAAGCTTTCTTT CSARTGLEAFF
few TRBJ1-1 TRBV12-3/TRBV12-4 TRBD1 TGTGCCAGCAGGCCCAGGACAGGGTGGGCTGACACTGAAGCTTTCTTT CASRPRTGWADTEAFF
few TRBJ2-2 TRBV12-3/TRBV12-4 TRBD2 TGTGCCAGCAGTTCCCCGGGACTAGCGGGAGGGGGCACCGGGGAGCTGTTTTTT CASSSPGLAGGGTGELFF
few TRBJ1-3 TRBV4-1 NA TGCGCCAGCAGCCAGGGTGACAGGATGCGTTCTGGAAACACCATATATTTT CASSQGDRMRSGNTIYF
few TRBJ2-6 TRBV12-3/TRBV12-4 TRBD2 TGTGCCAGCAGGGCGGGGGGCTCTGGGGCCAACGTCCTGACTTTC CASRAGGSGANVLTF
NA TRBJ2-1 TRBV12-3/TRBV12-4 TRBD2 TGTGCCAGCAGTTTGGGACTAGTCTACAATGAGCAGTTCTTC CASSLGLVYNEQFF
NA TRBJ2-2 TRBV6-1 NA TGTGCCAGCAAACAGGGTTACACCGGGGAGCTGTTTTTT CASKQGYTGELFF
few TRBJ2-1 TRBV3-1 NA TGTGCCAGCAGCTCTACAGGGACTAACCCTGGGGGTGAGCAGTTCTTC CASSSTGTNPGGEQFF